What follows describes a single T cell receptor (beta chain). What this receptor recognizes is not known. It has no much larger one-base neighbor in the sample; base qualities were not kept. Enrolling through a virtual design, the prospective study's participants ranged in age from roughly 18 to 100 years and lived across 24 United States geographic areas. To assign participants to cohorts, the prospective study relied on clinical history that participants themselves reported in a screening survey and a study questionnaire. In the prospective study, mobile phlebotomists collected whole blood, serum and a nasopharyngeal or oropharyngeal swab from each participant. Over an approximately 2-month period, participants in the prospective study had the option of providing additional blood draws and questionnaires. Before DNA extraction, prospective study blood samples were shipped either frozen or at room temperature.

The sample is drawn from a study of blood T cell repertoires in COVID-19 (dated by TCRdb to 2020 to 2022). About the study as a whole: ImmuneRACE Cohort 3 recovered participants were defined by two consecutive negative NP/OP PCR tests, healthcare professional clearance, or symptom resolution. The samples were drawn from two sources: the first 160 participants of the ongoing ImmuneRACE study, and 1,200 or so subjects contributed by 6 global collaborators. The prospective study material was composed of cDNA or gDNA derived from T cells, B-cell-depleted T cells, or PBMCs. Where available, HLA class I and class II types were taken from metadata supplied by the sample provider and were not determined by assay-based typing. The repertoires were made available in a free public database intended to serve as a resource for research on the immune response to SARS-CoV-2. Subjects who had been exposed to COVID-19, were actively infected with it, or had recovered from it provided the deeply sampled blood TCRbeta repertoires that made up the dataset. Samples covering the acute and convalescent phases of COVID-19 were provided by collaborators in the United States, Italy and Spain. The sample metadata nearly always contained a de-identified subject ID, COVID-19 status, age in years and sex. The full study reports these points: The amount of clinical and demographic metadata varied by source and participant and was provided uncurated.

The immunoSEQ Assay, a bias-controlled multiplex PCR, was used to amplify TCRbeta CDR3 regions from genomic DNA. The authors' pipeline ran thus. The number of nucleated cells in each sample was estimated from the amplification of reference gene primers within the assay. To quantify the absolute abundance of each unique TCRbeta CDR3 rearrangement, sequence reads were collapsed and filtered. Productive Simpson clonality was computed per sample as the square root of Simpson's diversity index over productive rearrangements. TCRdb took over this immuneACCESS table, retaining in-frame rearrangements with V and J assigned. Such tables are incomplete; in checked studies, under half of the missing clones stem from an unresolved V gene, and the remainder is unexplained. V and J calls and clone size are those listed in that table; D and trimming were worked out from the DNA. Recorded for this sample are fewer than 250,000 clones; around 90% of them occurred a single time. The biggest ten clones account for around 7% of the sample.

CDR1 and CDR2, per the germline V gene (reference sequence), are SEHNR and FQNEAQ. From cysteine to phenylalanine, the CDR3 is 16 amino acids long. Kept here is only the CDR3 DNA, which spans 48 bases and is read in frame from base 1. Relative to germline, V is missing 5 bases and J is missing 6 bases, with 16 bases of the junction outside any gene match. This TCR was sampled from a man aged 25 to 45 in a cohort exposed to, infected with or recovered from COVID-19 (not recorded which). The chain links TRBV7-9 with TRBJ2-7; the junction holds 7 bases that match TRBD2. Material for sequencing was PBMCs or T cells enriched from blood (not recorded which). In nucleotides, the sequence is TGTGCCAGCAGCCCCCTGGCGGGAGTAAACCGAGTCGAGCAGTACTTC. Translated, it gives CASSPLAGVNRVEQYF.